The 30 T cell receptor beta chains presented below share a single source sample, sequenced in a study of T-cell memory formation after mild COVID-19. Using its own MiXCR run on the 5' RACE reads, TCRdb lists one record per CDR3 protein. Seen here are around 310,000 distinct CDR3 sequences, around a fifth observed once, and the top ten hold around 20%. What was sequenced was PBMCs or a T cell subset sorted from them (not recorded which). The source is a man aged 18 to 30 who had mild COVID-19 (a few samples of this study predate the infection). Cell type and time point are not known.

This clonotype has only a few counts. The chain joins TRBV5-1 to TRBJ1-5, with 8 bases fitting TRBD1. The CDR3 covers 13 residues. Germline CDR1 reads SGHRS; CDR2 reads YFSETQ. V lost 7 bases and J lost 3; bases outside the gene matches: 3. The CDR3 DNA follows: TGCGCCAGCGGGACAGGTCCCAATCAGCCCCAGCATTTT. Its translation is CASGTGPNQPQHF. Drawing the rest from reference TRBV5-1 and TRBJ1-5, the complete variable domain is KAGVTQTPRYLIKTRGQQVTLSCSPISGHRSVSWYQQTPGQGLQFLFEYFSETQRNKGNFPGRFSGRQFSNSRSEMNVSTLELGDSALYLCASGTGPNQPQHFGDGTRLSIL.

The V gene is TRBV7-8, the J gene TRBJ2-2, with no clear D. CDR3 length: 12 amino acids. V lost 6 bases, J lost 9 bases, and 11 bases lay in between. Looked up from germline, CDR1 is SGHVS and CDR2 is FQNEAQ. For the CDR3, the DNA is TGTGCCAGCAGTCCTAGTCGGAGGGAGCTGTTTTTT. Amino acid sequence: CASSPSRRELFF.

V is TRBV5-1 and J is TRBJ1-3, with D possibly TRBD1 on 6 matching bases. Germline V gene sequence: CDR1 SGHRS, CDR2 YFSETQ. V gave up 7 bases and J gave up 4 bases, with 6 bases separating them. The CDR3 covers 11 residues. The CDR3 is CASGQGNTIYF. The CDR3 DNA is TGCGCCAGCGGACAGGGAAACACCATATATTTT.

The chain uses TRBV18 and TRBJ1-5; 10 bases map to TRBD1. Germline loops: CDR1 KGHSH, CDR2 LQKENI. The junction had 5 bases not matched to a gene; V was cut back by 3 bases and J by 6 bases. This CDR3 is built from 15 residues. The DNA for the CDR3 is TGTGCCAGCTCACCCTCCCGGGACAGGGGTCAGCCCCAGCATTTT. It is translated as CASSPSRDRGQPQHF.

The chain combines TRBV11-2 with TRBJ2-2; D is uncertain. V was clipped by 5 bases and J by 3 bases, with 13 bases between them. This CDR3 contains 15 residues. Per the germline V gene, CDR1 is SGHAT and CDR2 is FQNNGV. CDR3 DNA sequence: TGTGCCAGCAGCGTGGACCGTCGGTACACCGGGGAGCTGTTTTTT. Translation gives CASSVDRRYTGELFF.

CDR3 nucleotides: TGTGCCAGCAGTTTCCCCCATACTAGCGGGGGGGCCACAGATACGCAGTATTTT. As protein: CASSFPHTSGGATDTQYF. The chain is built from TRBV28 and TRBJ2-3, with 13 bases matching TRBD2. V dropped 3 bases and J dropped 2; count of bases not matched to a gene: 8. CDR3 length: 18 residues. Germline assignment: CDR1 MDHEN and CDR2 SYDVKM.

This chain connects TRBV7-8 to TRBJ2-5; 10 positions match TRBD2. V lost 5 bases to trimming and J lost 3 bases; unmatched junction nucleotides: 12. The CDR3 sequence is 17 residues long. The germline V gene encodes CDR1 SGHVS and CDR2 FQNEAQ. This CDR3 reads CASSGAGGWSYKETQYF. The DNA of the CDR3 is TGTGCCAGCAGCGGAGCGGGGGGGTGGAGCTACAAAGAGACCCAGTACTTC. Complete variable domain (other parts from reference TRBV7-8 and TRBJ2-5): GAGVSQSPRYKVAKRGQDVALRCDPISGHVSLFWYQQALGQGPEFLTYFQNEAQLDKSGLPSDRFFAERPEGSVSTLKIQRTQQEDSAVYLCASSGAGGWSYKETQYFGPGTRLLVL.

This clonotype was counted between two and nine times. CDR3 coding DNA: TGCGCCAGCAGCCAAGATATTCAGGGACGGGGGTACACCGGGGAGCTGTTTTTT. It is translated as CASSQDIQGRGYTGELFF. The chain links TRBV4-1 to TRBJ2-2, with D tentatively TRBD2 (6 bases). Trimming cost V 0 bases and J 3 bases, with 17 bases left between them. This CDR3 has 18 residues. Germline assignment: CDR1 MGHRA and CDR2 YSYEKL.

This clonotype was observed a handful of times. J is TRBJ2-2 and V is TRBV7-3; 7 bases match TRBD2. V shed 4 bases and J 8 bases; nucleotides not matched to a gene: 7. Germline V lookup: CDR1 SGHTA, CDR2 FQGTGA. The CDR3 is made up of 14 amino acids. The CDR3 coding sequence is TGTGCCAGCAGCTCCCAGACTAGCACTGGGGAGCTGTTTTTT. It is translated as CASSSQTSTGELFF. The variable domain in full, with the rest retrieved from reference TRBV7-3 and TRBJ2-2, is GAGVSQTPSNKVTEKGKYVELRCDPISGHTALYWYRQSLGQGPEFLIYFQGTGAADDSGLPNDRFFAVRPEGSVSTLKIQRTERGDSAVYLCASSSQTSTGELFFGEGSRLTVL.

V is TRBV12-3 or TRBV12-4 and J is TRBJ2-5; tentatively, D is TRBD1 or TRBD2 (5 bases each). CDR3 size: 14 residues. Trimming stripped 8 bases from V and 5 bases from J, with 18 bases between. The CDR3 nucleotides read TGTGCCAGCCGTCCGGCGGGTACAGGCGAGACCCAGTACTTC. Its translation: CASRPAGTGETQYF.

The genes are TRBV20-1 and TRBJ2-3, with 9 bases matching TRBD2. Germline loops: CDR1 DFQATT, CDR2 SNEGSKA (reference sequence). V lost 6 bases to trimming and J lost 4 bases; unmatched junction nucleotides: 11. The CDR3 covers 15 residues. This CDR3 is CSAPRWTSEADTQYF. CDR3 in DNA: TGCAGTGCCCCCCGATGGACTAGCGAGGCAGATACGCAGTATTTT.

This clonotype occurred a few times. V usage is TRBV6-6 and J usage is TRBJ1-2; weak D call: TRBD1 (6 bases). V dropped 2 bases and J dropped 3 bases, with 10 bases sitting between them. From germline, CDR1 is MNHNY and CDR2 SVGAGI (reference sequence). This CDR3 is built from 14 residues. The CDR3 reads CASSYGGADYGYTF. The CDR3 coding sequence is TGTGCCAGCAGTTACGGGGGCGCGGACTATGGCTACACCTTC.

This clonotype was detected only a few times. The chain is built from TRBV30 and TRBJ1-2, with 7 bases lining up with TRBD1. The germline gives CDR1 GTSNPN, CDR2 SVGIG (reference sequence). The V gene end was trimmed by 1 base and the J gene end by 4 bases; junction bases not matched to a gene: 6. There are 14 residues in the CDR3. CDR3 bases: TGTGCCTGGAGTGAGGGGGCGAGAGGCTATGGCTACACCTTC. Translating gives CAWSEGARGYGYTF.

The chain links TRBV24-1 to TRBJ2-3; D is ambiguous. This CDR3 is built from 13 residues. Germline lookup yields CDR1 KGHDR and CDR2 SFDVKD. V was trimmed by 3 bases and J by 2 bases, leaving 5 bases between them. As DNA, the CDR3 is TGTGCCACCAGTGATCCCCCCACAGATACGCAGTATTTT. Residues: CATSDPPTDTQYF.

The J gene is TRBJ2-5, the V gene TRBV3-1, with TRBD1 matching 7 bases. V lost 6 bases, J lost 5 bases, and 6 bases stayed unmatched. The V gene's germline CDR1 is LGHDT and CDR2 YNNKEL (reference sequence). The CDR3 extends over 13 amino acids. CDR3 amino acids: CASRQQGWETQYF. The CDR3 DNA is TGTGCCAGCAGACAACAGGGGTGGGAGACCCAGTACTTC.

As regards this clonotype: Relative to the germline gene, one junction end is altered; a read error may explain this. The rearrangement joins TRBV7-7 to TRBJ2-2, with D uncertain. Germline V CDR1 and CDR2: SSHAT, FNYEAQ (reference sequence). The CDR3 covers 15 residues. CDR3 residues: CASSLEPTPTGELFF. The CDR3 DNA follows: TGTGCTAGCAGCTTAGAACCCACCCCCACCGGGGAGCTGTTTTTT.

The V call is TRBV27, the J call TRBJ1-1; D call uncertain. Between the trimmed V and J ends, which lost 5 bases and 1 base, there was a span of 14 bases. Looked up from germline, CDR1 is MNHEY and CDR2 is SMNVEV (reference sequence). The CDR3 runs 15 residues. Here the CDR3 reads CASSPMRGWNTEAFF. The CDR3 DNA reads as TGTGCCAGCAGTCCGATGCGGGGTTGGAACACTGAAGCTTTCTTT.

The chain has TRBV5-1 and TRBJ2-2; TRBD1 matches 7 bases. Germline loops: CDR1 SGHRS, CDR2 YFSETQ. The CDR3 is made up of 15 amino acids. The V segment lost 4 bases and the J segment 2 bases; nucleotides outside the gene matches: 5. The CDR3 is CASSPGQTNTGELFF. CDR3 sequence (DNA): TGCGCCAGCAGCCCGGGACAGACTAACACCGGGGAGCTGTTTTTT.

A few counts support this clonotype. The V call is TRBV6-2 or TRBV6-3, the J call TRBJ2-1; D might be TRBD2 (7 bases). The CDR3 is 16 residues long. Germline-derived CDR1 and CDR2 are MNHEY and SVGEGT. V gave up 5 bases and J gave up 9 bases, with 23 bases separating them. DNA of the CDR3: TGTGCCAGCAGTCCTCCTTGGGGGGGCCTTCGGGGTGAGCAGTTCTTC. This gives the protein CASSPPWGGLRGEQFF.

The rearrangement uses TRBV4-1 and TRBJ2-7; a possible D gene is TRBD1 (5 bases). The ends were cut back, 1 base at V and 5 bases at J, with 15 bases in the middle. CDR1 and CDR2 (germline): MGHRA, YSYEKL. The CDR3 has 15 amino acids. CDR3 nucleotides: TGCGCCAGCAGCCAAGTTGCCAGGGTAGGGGACGAGCAGTACTTC. The encoded protein is CASSQVARVGDEQYF.

This clonotype came up a few times. This chain links TRBV27 with TRBJ2-6; no clear D gene. Trimming took 8 bases from V and 0 from J, leaving 11 bases between them. The CDR3 loop spans 15 amino acids. From germline, CDR1 is MNHEY and CDR2 SMNVEV (reference sequence). This CDR3 is CASGLRTSGANVLTF. CDR3 nucleotide sequence: TGTGCCAGCGGGTTAAGGACCTCTGGGGCCAACGTCCTGACTTTC.

In this sample, this clonotype turned up a few times. The chain employs TRBV7-2 and TRBJ1-4, with TRBD1 identical over 7 bases. CDR3 length: 15 residues. The V gene end was trimmed by 5 bases and the J gene end by 5 bases; junction bases not matched to a gene: 8. Germline V gene data show CDR1 as SGHTA and CDR2 as FQGNSA. CDR3 protein: CASSLGQAPNEKLFF. The CDR3 region has the DNA TGTGCCAGCAGCCTCGGACAGGCGCCGAATGAAAAACTGTTTTTT.

The chain couples TRBV5-5 to TRBJ2-1; D is uncertain. V dropped 6 bases and J dropped 0 bases, with 10 bases sitting between them. The CDR3 totals 14 residues. Germline V CDR1 and CDR2: SGHKS, YYEKEE (reference sequence). The CDR3 sequence: CASIPGLSYNEQFF. For the CDR3, the DNA is TGTGCCAGCATACCCGGCCTCTCCTACAATGAGCAGTTCTTC.

The rearrangement uses TRBV29-1 and TRBJ2-2; D is uncertain. The V gene's germline CDR1 is SQVTM and CDR2 ANQGSEA. The length of the CDR3 is 14 residues. With 4 bases removed from V and 2 bases from J, the gap between germline ends came to 11 bases. CDR3 nucleotides: TGCAGCGTTGCAGCCCAGTTAAACACCGGGGAGCTGTTTTTT. Translation gives CSVAAQLNTGELFF.

The gene calls are TRBV2 and TRBJ1-5; D is perhaps TRBD1 (5 bases). Per germline, CDR1 SNHLY and CDR2 FYNNEI. The CDR3 length is 14 residues. V lost 7 bases and J 2 bases, leaving 12 bases between the germline ends. CDR3 amino acids: CASKGERGNQPQHF. In nucleotides, the CDR3 is TGTGCCAGCAAAGGGGAGAGGGGCAATCAGCCCCAGCATTTT. Drawing the rest from reference TRBV2 and TRBJ1-5, the complete variable domain is EPEVTQTPSHQVTQMGQEVILRCVPISNHLYFYWYRQILGQKVEFLVSFYNNEISEKSEIFDDQFSVERPDGSNFTLKIRSTKLEDSAMYFCASKGERGNQPQHFGDGTRLSIL.

This clonotype was recorded a few times. V gene TRBV4-3 combines with J gene TRBJ2-2; no definite D call. The CDR3 is 14 residues long. The germline gives CDR1 LGHNA, CDR2 YSLEER. Trimming removed 0 bases at V and 3 bases at J, with 5 bases between. The CDR3 DNA reads as TGCGCCAGCAGCCAAGACCCAGACACCGGGGAGCTGTTTTTT. Its translation: CASSQDPDTGELFF.

In this sample, this clonotype turned up a few times. The V and J genes are TRBV5-1 and TRBJ2-7, with a weak D call TRBD2 (6 bases). The CDR3 covers 13 residues. Germline V gives CDR1 SGHRS, CDR2 YFSETQ. Trimming took 7 bases from V and 2 from J, leaving 13 bases between them. CDR3 sequence reads: CASSRDLPYEQYF. The CDR3 DNA follows: TGCGCCAGCTCCCGGGACTTACCCTACGAGCAGTACTTC.

This clonotype was counted ten times or more. V gene TRBV18 combines with J gene TRBJ1-6; D unresolved. CDR1 KGHSH and CDR2 LQKENI come from the germline V gene. The CDR3 extends over 12 amino acids. Trimming took off 2 bases at V and 6 bases at J, with 2 bases between the two ends. The CDR3 here is CASSPVNSPLHF. The CDR3 nucleotides are TGTGCCAGCTCACCAGTTAATTCACCCCTCCACTTT.

The V and J genes are TRBV3-1 and TRBJ2-3; D ambiguous. This CDR3 has 13 amino acids. Trimming cost V 3 bases and J 4 bases, with 8 bases left between them. The germline gives CDR1 LGHDT, CDR2 YNNKEL (reference sequence). CDR3 loop: CASSQILADTQYF. The CDR3, as DNA: TGTGCCAGCAGCCAGATTCTAGCAGATACGCAGTATTTT.

The chain employs TRBV5-1 and TRBJ2-1; the match to TRBD2 covers 13 bases. CDR3 length: 15 residues. CDR1 SGHRS and CDR2 YFSETQ come from the germline V gene. J was trimmed by 8 bases and V by 6 bases; bases with no gene match: 8. CDR3 residues: CASNDGTSGTDEQFF. In DNA form, the CDR3 reads TGCGCCAGCAACGATGGGACTAGCGGGACCGATGAGCAGTTCTTC.